One and the same sample provided the 2 T cell receptor beta chains below, sequenced in a study of cytomegalovirus exposure and HLA in healthy donors. The PCR contained 60 Vbeta and 13 Jbeta primers. Sequencing was performed with immunoSEQ multiplex PCR; in TCRdb, only in-frame clones are kept and a portion is missing. The data contain under 200,000 clones, about three quarters of them seen just once; the ten biggest clones take up 6.5% to 9%. What was sequenced was PBMCs. The receptors stem from a woman aged 40 to 55 in good health and CMV-seropositive.

The chain is built from TRBV6-5 and TRBJ1-5, with 7 bases aligning to TRBD1. This CDR3 spans 15 amino acids. Germline V gene data show CDR1 as MNHEY and CDR2 as SVGAGI. After removal of 6 bases from V and 3 bases from J, the junction contained 8 bases not matched to a gene. The CDR3 loop is CASSLDRVNNQPQHF. In DNA, the CDR3 is TGTGCCAGCAGCCTTGACAGGGTTAACAATCAGCCCCAGCATTTT.

The chain carries TRBV7-8 and TRBJ2-2; D unclear. The V gene lost 5 bases and the J gene lost 0 bases, with 10 bases spanning the gap. Germline loops: CDR1 SGHVS, CDR2 FQNEAQ. This CDR3 region has 15 residues. The CDR3 sequence: CASSRSQTNTGELFF. CDR3 DNA sequence: TGTGCCAGCAGCCGGAGCCAGACGAACACCGGGGAGCTGTTTTTT.